This TCR beta chain was retrieved from a study of CD8 T cells in Susac syndrome. RNA totalling roughly 0.45 to 1 ug underwent reverse transcription with random hexamers. immunoSEQ multiplex PCR amplified TCR beta CDR3 across 54 Vbeta, 13 Jbeta. In TCRdb, the immunoSEQ multiplex PCR reads were re-called with MiXCR into one record per CDR3 protein. The table includes tens of thousands of distinct CDR3 sequences, approximately 96% detected once. Study-wide findings and caveats: Individuals included in the TCR sequencing and HLA analysis were acknowledged by the study to be relatively few in number.

Points on this clonotype: The target antigen is unknown.

The CDR3 contains 15 residues. Germline CDR1 MNHEY, CDR2 SVGEGT. Trimming took 4 bases from V and 4 from J, leaving 16 bases between them. TEMRA cells were FACS-enriched, and CD8+ and CD4+ T cells were isolated negatively. Sample: CD8+ T cells from PBMCs. This TCR came from a human donor with Susac syndrome. The chain has TRBV6-2 or TRBV6-3 and TRBJ1-2; D gene unclear. The CDR3 sequence: CASSSMVGRLYGYTF. DNA of the CDR3: TGTGCCAGCAGTTCGATGGTCGGACGTCTCTATGGCTACACCTTC.